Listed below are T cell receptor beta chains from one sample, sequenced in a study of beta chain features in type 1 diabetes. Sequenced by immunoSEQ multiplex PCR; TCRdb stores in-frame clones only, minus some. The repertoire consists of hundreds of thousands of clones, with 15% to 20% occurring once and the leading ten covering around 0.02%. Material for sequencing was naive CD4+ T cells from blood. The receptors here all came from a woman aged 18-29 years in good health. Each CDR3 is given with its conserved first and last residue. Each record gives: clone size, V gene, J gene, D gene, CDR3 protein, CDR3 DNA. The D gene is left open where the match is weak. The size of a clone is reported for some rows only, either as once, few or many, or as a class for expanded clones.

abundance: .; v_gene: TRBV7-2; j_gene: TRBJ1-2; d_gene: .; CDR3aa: CASSLNGNYGYTF; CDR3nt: TGTGCCAGCAGCTTAAACGGAAACTATGGCTACACCTTC
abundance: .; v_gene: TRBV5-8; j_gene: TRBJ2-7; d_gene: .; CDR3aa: CASSFGEQYF; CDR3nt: TGTGCCAGCAGCTTTGGCGAGCAGTACTTC
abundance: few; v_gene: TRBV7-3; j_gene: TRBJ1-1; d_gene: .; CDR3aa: CASSGGPLTEAFF; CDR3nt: TGTGCCAGCAGCGGAGGGCCCCTGACTGAAGCTTTCTTT
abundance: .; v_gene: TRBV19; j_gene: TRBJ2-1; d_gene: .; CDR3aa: CASVMLGGGYNEQFF; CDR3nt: TGTGCCAGCGTCATGTTGGGGGGCGGATACAATGAGCAGTTCTTC
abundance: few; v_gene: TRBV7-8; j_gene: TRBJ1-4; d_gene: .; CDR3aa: CASSRRQDLEKLFF; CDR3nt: TGTGCCAGCAGCAGGAGACAGGACTTAGAAAAACTGTTTTTT
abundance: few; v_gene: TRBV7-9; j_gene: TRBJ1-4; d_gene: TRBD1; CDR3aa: CASSHSSRDSIF; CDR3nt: TGTGCCAGCAGCCACTCTAGCCGGGACAGCATTTTT
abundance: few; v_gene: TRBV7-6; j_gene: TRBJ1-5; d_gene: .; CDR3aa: CASSSGLWDQPQHF; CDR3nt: TGTGCCAGCAGCTCGGGTCTCTGGGATCAGCCCCAGCATTTT
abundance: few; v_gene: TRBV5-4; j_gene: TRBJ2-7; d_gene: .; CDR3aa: CASSLGGQSSEQYF; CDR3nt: TGTGCCAGCAGCTTGGGTGGCCAAAGCAGCGAGCAGTACTTC
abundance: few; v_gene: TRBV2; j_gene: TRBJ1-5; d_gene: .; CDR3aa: CASSEEGFGNQPQHF; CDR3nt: TGTGCCAGCAGTGAAGAGGGTTTCGGCAATCAGCCCCAGCATTTT
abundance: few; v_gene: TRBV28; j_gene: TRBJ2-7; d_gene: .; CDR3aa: CASSFEAYSYEQYF; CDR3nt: TGTGCCAGCAGTTTTGAGGCCTACTCCTACGAGCAGTACTTC
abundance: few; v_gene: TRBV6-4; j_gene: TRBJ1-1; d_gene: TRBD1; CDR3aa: CASSEDGQGYTEAFF; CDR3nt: TGTGCCAGCAGTGAGGATGGACAGGGGTACACTGAAGCTTTCTTT
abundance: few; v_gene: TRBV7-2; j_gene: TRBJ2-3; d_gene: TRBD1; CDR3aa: CASSPGQGVGTDTQYF; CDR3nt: TGTGCCAGCAGCCCAGGACAGGGGGTCGGGACAGATACGCAGTATTTT
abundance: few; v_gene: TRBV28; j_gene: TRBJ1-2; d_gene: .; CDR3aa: CASSFGMGYGYTF; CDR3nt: TGTGCCAGCAGTTTTGGGATGGGGTATGGCTACACCTTC
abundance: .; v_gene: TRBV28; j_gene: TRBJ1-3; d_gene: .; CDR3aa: CASNPGQGRNTIYF; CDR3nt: TGTGCCAGCAACCCCGGGCAGGGGCGAAACACCATATATTTT
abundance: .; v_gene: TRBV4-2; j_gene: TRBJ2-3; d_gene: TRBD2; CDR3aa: CASRQERGGSSDTQYF; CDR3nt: TGTGCCAGCAGGCAAGAGCGGGGGGGGAGTTCGGATACGCAGTATTTT
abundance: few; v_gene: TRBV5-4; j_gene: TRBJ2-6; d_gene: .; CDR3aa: CASSLQPSGANVLTF; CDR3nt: TGTGCCAGCAGCTTACAGCCCTCTGGGGCCAACGTCCTGACTTTC
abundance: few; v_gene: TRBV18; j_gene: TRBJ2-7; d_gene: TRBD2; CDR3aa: CASSPGLAGDHEQYF; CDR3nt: TGTGCCAGCTCACCAGGACTAGCGGGAGATCACGAGCAGTACTTC
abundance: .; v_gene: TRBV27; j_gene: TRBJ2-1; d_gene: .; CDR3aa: CASSFELGEQFF; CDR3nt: TGTGCCAGCAGTTTCGAATTAGGAGAGCAGTTCTTC
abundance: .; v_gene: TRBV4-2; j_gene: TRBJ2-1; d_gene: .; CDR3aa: CASSQEGSPYNEQFF; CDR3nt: TGTGCCAGCAGCCAAGAGGGTTCACCTTACAATGAGCAGTTCTTC
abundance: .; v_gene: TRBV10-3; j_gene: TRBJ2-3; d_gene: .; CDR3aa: CAISGDGYTDTQYF; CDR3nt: TGTGCCATCAGTGGTGACGGTTACACAGATACGCAGTATTTT
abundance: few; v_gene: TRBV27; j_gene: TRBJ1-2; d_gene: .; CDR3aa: CATKTRRRGGYTF; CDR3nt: TGTGCCACCAAGACCAGGCGTCGCGGTGGCTACACCTTC
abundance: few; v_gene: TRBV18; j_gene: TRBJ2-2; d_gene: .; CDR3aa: CASSQSGSSSGELFF; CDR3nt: TGTGCCAGCTCACAATCCGGGAGTTCGTCCGGGGAGCTGTTTTTT
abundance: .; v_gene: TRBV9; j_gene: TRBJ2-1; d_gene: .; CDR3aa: CASSSQLGEQFF; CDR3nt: TGTGCCAGCAGCTCCCAGCTCGGTGAGCAGTTCTTC
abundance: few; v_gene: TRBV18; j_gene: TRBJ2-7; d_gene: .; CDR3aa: CASSPQTTVYEQYF; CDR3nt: TGTGCCAGCTCACCACAGACGACAGTCTACGAGCAGTACTTC
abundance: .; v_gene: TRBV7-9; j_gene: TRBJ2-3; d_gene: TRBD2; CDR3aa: CASSSPSGSIDTQYF; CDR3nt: TGTGCCAGCAGCTCCCCTAGCGGGAGTATTGATACGCAGTATTTT
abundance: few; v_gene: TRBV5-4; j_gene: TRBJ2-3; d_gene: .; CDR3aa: CASSRTFTDTQYF; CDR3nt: TGTGCCAGCAGCCGGACCTTCACAGATACGCAGTATTTT
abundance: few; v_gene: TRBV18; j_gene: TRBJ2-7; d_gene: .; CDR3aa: CASSPGTDRYEQYF; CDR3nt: TGTGCCAGCTCACCAGGGACGGACCGCTACGAGCAGTACTTC
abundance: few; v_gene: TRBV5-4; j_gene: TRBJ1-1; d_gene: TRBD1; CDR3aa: CASSYRDRGKTLAFF; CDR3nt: TGTGCCAGCAGCTACCGGGACAGGGGGAAAACCTTAGCTTTCTTT
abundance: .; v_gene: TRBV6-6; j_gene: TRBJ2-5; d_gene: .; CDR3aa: CASSYFWGAEETQYF; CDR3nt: TGTGCCAGCAGTTACTTTTGGGGGGCGGAGGAGACCCAGTACTTC
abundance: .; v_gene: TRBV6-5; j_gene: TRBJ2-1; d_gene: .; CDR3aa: CASSRQGSSYNEQFF; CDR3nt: TGTGCCAGCAGTCGTCAGGGTAGCTCCTACAATGAGCAGTTCTTC
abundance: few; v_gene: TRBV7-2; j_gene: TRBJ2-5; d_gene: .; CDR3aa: CASSPEGGGQETQYF; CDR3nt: TGTGCCAGCAGCCCCGAGGGGGGAGGACAAGAGACCCAGTACTTC
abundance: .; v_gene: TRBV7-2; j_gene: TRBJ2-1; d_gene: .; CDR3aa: CASSLDTSSPRREQFF; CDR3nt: TGTGCCAGCAGCTTAGATACGTCGTCTCCACGCCGTGAGCAGTTCTTC
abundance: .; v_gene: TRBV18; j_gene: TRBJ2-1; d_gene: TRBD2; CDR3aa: CASSPPRPSGTNEQFF; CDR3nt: TGTGCCAGCTCACCGCCCCGGCCTAGCGGGACCAATGAGCAGTTCTTC
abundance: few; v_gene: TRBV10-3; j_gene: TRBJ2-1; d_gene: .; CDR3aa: CAISDRWSSYNEQFF; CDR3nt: TGTGCCATCAGTGACCGCTGGAGCTCCTACAATGAGCAGTTCTTC
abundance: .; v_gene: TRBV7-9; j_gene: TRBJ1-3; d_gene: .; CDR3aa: CASSLVGTTSGNTIYF; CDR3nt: TGTGCCAGCAGCTTAGTTGGCACAACCTCTGGAAACACCATATATTTT
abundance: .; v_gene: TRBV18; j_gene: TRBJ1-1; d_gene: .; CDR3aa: CASSRTENTEAFF; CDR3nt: TGTGCCAGCTCACGTACGGAGAACACTGAAGCTTTCTTT
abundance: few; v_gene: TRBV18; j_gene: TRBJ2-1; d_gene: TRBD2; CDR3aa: CASSSSSGRARDEQFF; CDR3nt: TGTGCCAGCTCATCCTCAAGCGGGAGGGCCAGAGATGAGCAGTTCTTC
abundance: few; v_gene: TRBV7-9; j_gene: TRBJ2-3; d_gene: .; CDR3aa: CASYWGTTDTQYF; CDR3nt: TGTGCCAGTTATTGGGGGACCACAGATACGCAGTATTTT